Presented here are 12 T cell receptor beta chains from one specimen sequenced in a study of T cell clusters in autoimmune cytopenias. TRB was amplified by touch-down multiplex PCR, primer pools A and B combined. TCRdb reprocessed the multiplex PCR reads, keeping one entry per CDR3 protein, no DNA. This sample's table has 2,500 to 3,500 distinct CDR3 sequences. Each sample's input was around 250 ng genomic DNA, approximately 37,500 genome equivalents. The same data also contributed to another study, on T cell repertoires in aging, cancer and after chemotherapy.

Sequenced sample: peripheral blood. These receptors were collected from a human donor with an autoimmune cytopenia or autoimmune hepatitis (not recorded which).

This chain connects TRBV19 to TRBJ1-1. The germline gives CDR1 LNHDA, CDR2 SQIVND (reference sequence). The CDR3 spans 14 residues. CDR3 in amino acids: CASSIQALNTEAFF.

In terms of frequency, this clonotype is medium-sized. This chain links TRBV19 with TRBJ2-1; TCRdb selects TRBD1, and the lack of DNA leaves this call unchecked. The CDR3 runs to 13 residues. Germline V lookup: CDR1 LNHDA, CDR2 SQIVND (reference sequence). CDR3 protein: CASSISQGNEQFF.

This clonotype is deemed medium-sized by its frequency. The rearrangement uses TRBV12-3 or TRBV12-4 and TRBJ2-2; the D call of TRBD1 rests on TCRdb alone, since no DNA is present to check it. The CDR3 contains 15 residues. The CDR3 here is CASSRGGGDTGELFF.

By frequency, this clonotype registers medium-sized. The V gene is TRBV5-4, the J gene TRBJ2-5; with no DNA, the TCRdb D assignment of TRBD1 cannot be verified. Germline CDR1 is SGHNT and CDR2 is YYREEE (reference sequence). This CDR3 region has 15 residues. CDR3 sequence: CASSKGQNIGETQYF.

Measured by frequency, this clonotype is medium-sized. The chain is built from TRBV5-4 and TRBJ2-3; there is no DNA to check the TCRdb D call of TRBD1. The CDR3 is 14 residues long. Germline V gene lookup returns CDR1 SGHNT and CDR2 YYREEE (reference sequence). The CDR3 spells CASSPGPLTDTQYF.

This clonotype is identified as medium-sized (0.01 to 0.1%) from frequency. The rearrangement joins TRBV12-3 or TRBV12-4 to TRBJ2-1. The CDR3 covers 14 residues. CDR3: CASSDGTTYNEQFF.

This rearrangement joins TRBV12-3 or TRBV12-4 to TRBJ1-2; TCRdb's D call of TRBD1 is untestable without DNA. This CDR3 comprises 15 residues. The chain's CDR3 is CASSFSGGRRYGYTF.

The chain is built from TRBV19 and TRBJ1-1; TCRdb reports TRBD1, a call that lacks DNA to check it against. The germline V gene has CDR1 LNHDA and CDR2 SQIVND (reference sequence). This CDR3 region has 13 residues. The CDR3 protein is CASTRGLNTEAFF.

Measured by frequency, this clonotype is medium-sized. The J gene is TRBJ1-2, the V gene TRBV5-4; TCRdb's assignment of TRBD1 cannot be checked, as there is no DNA. The CDR3 has 12 amino acids. The germline V gene has CDR1 SGHNT and CDR2 YYREEE (reference sequence). The CDR3 spells CASSSRGDGYTF.

The chain carries TRBV6-1 and TRBJ1-5; checking the TCRdb D call of TRBD1 is not possible without DNA. Germline V gives CDR1 MNHNS, CDR2 SASEGT. The CDR3 runs to 16 residues. CDR3 in amino acids: CASRLAGGRGNQPQHF.

The J gene is TRBJ2-3, the V gene TRBV27; TCRdb's D call of TRBD1 is untestable without DNA. The CDR3 has 15 residues. The germline V gene has CDR1 MNHEY and CDR2 SMNVEV (reference sequence). The CDR3 here is CASSPQGTVTDTQYF.

V usage is TRBV18 and J usage is TRBJ1-1. CDR1 and CDR2 from the germline V gene are KGHSH and LQKENI. This CDR3 is 13 amino acids long. The CDR3 spells CASSPNSNTEAFF.